This TCR beta chain comes out of a study of PD-1 blockade in classical Hodgkin lymphoma (dated by TCRdb to 2018 to 2021). In terms of the full investigation: A peripheral blood immune signature of response to PD-1 blockade in classical Hodgkin lymphoma was defined using TCR beta sequencing and CyTOF. Here is what the overall study found, with its caveats: Baseline TCR diversity was reported as lower in newly diagnosed patients than in healthy donors, and lower still in relapsed/refractory patients. The study covered only a single clinical trial cohort, and the causes of the repertoire differences, possibly disease activity or prior therapy, were still not defined.

Genomic DNA was extracted with the Qiagen DNeasy kit from unsorted PBMCs and from negatively selected CD4+ and CD8+ fractions. Using primers that anneal to V and J segments, immunoSEQ multiplex PCR amplified the TCR beta CDR3 regions. A synthetic immune receptor repertoire was used to minimize amplification bias, and any remaining bias was removed computationally after sequencing. On the study's bioinformatics: Repertoire diversity was quantified as the Shannon entropy index using custom Python scripts. Unsorted, CD4+ and CD8+ repertoires were analyzed separately, except for combined analyses in which CD4+ and CD8+ sequences were merged in silico. Imported from immuneACCESS, the table was reduced by TCRdb to in-frame sequences with V and J called. These copies leave out some clones; in studies compared against another copy, an unresolved V gene accounts for under half, and the cause of the remainder is not known. Clone size and the V and J calls come from that table; the DNA yielded D and trimming. The sample table holds 20,000 to 25,000 clones, of which around 94% were seen once. The top ten clones comprise about 5% of the sample.

Turning to this clone: This receptor's antigen is unknown. Base qualities are missing; no much larger clone stands one base away.

What the time point label conveys for this sample: newly diagnosed, previously untreated cHL patient sample. As a comparison group for the relapsed/refractory trial patients, PBMCs were sequenced from patients with newly diagnosed, previously untreated classical Hodgkin lymphoma. Peripheral blood was collected in 8 mL Vacutainer Cell Preparation Tubes, from which PBMCs were isolated by centrifugation and then cryopreserved. The sequence was collected from a human donor with classical Hodgkin lymphoma. The sequenced sample consisted of peripheral blood mononuclear cells (PBMCs).

The CDR3 region reads CASSWGPYEQYF. At the DNA level, the sequence is TGTGCCAGCAGCTGGGGCCCGTACGAGCAGTACTTC. The chain is encoded by TRBV2 joined to TRBJ2-7; the D segment could be TRBD1, given 5 matching bases. Via the germline V gene, CDR1 is SNHLY and CDR2 FYNNEI. V was cut back by 6 bases and J by 4 bases, leaving a gap of 10 bases between them. The CDR3 numbers 12 residues from cysteine through phenylalanine. Here the CDR3 DNA is all that survives: 36 bases in frame from base 1. The entire variable domain, with the stretches around the CDR3 drawn from the reference TRBV2 and TRBJ2-7 proteins, is EPEVTQTPSHQVTQMGQEVILRCVPISNHLYFYWYRQILGQKVEFLVSFYNNEISEKSEIFDDQFSVERPDGSNFTLKIRSTKLEDSAMYFCASSWGPYEQYFGPGTRLTVT.